This T cell receptor (beta chain) was documented in a study of T-cell memory formation after mild COVID-19. Study summary: Clusters of TCRs were largely donor specific. Findings and limits, study-wide: The authors left the SARS-CoV-2 specificity of second-wave clones peaking on day 37 unconfirmed. CD4+ bias marked clones expanding day 15 to 37, unlike balanced contracting clones.

The CDR3 totals 17 residues. The germline V gene has CDR1 MNHEY and CDR2 SVGAGI. V lost 0 bases and J lost 0; bases outside the gene matches: 5. Details on this clonotype: What it binds is not known.

It was 5'RACE with constant-segment primers that produced the TCR alpha and TCR beta cDNA libraries, which carried sample barcodes and UMIs. TCRdb used MiXCR to reprocess the 5' RACE reads, holding one entry per CDR3 protein. The sample holds under 300,000 distinct CDR3 sequences, over 15% seen once. The chain joins TRBV6-5 to TRBJ2-7; 10 positions match TRBD2. This TCR came from a man younger than 30 who had mild COVID-19 (a few samples of this study predate the infection). Cell type and time point are not known. Specimen: PBMCs or a T cell subset sorted from them (not recorded which). The DNA of the CDR3 is TGTGCCAGCAGTTACTCGGCTAGCGGGGGCCCCTCCTACGAGCAGTACTTC. This encodes CASSYSASGGPSYEQYF.